These 25 T cell receptor beta chains were all obtained from the same sample, sequenced in a study of human T cells and chemical hapten exposure. Time point: pre-sensitization, week 0. Stated treatment: therapeutic diphenylcyclopropenone sensitization with weekly scalp DPC. One entry per CDR3 protein, called by TCRdb with MiXCR from the RACE reads. In the table there are around 56,000 distinct CDR3 sequences, more than 9% of which are singletons. The source material was whole blood, sampled in connection with sensitization to the hapten diphenylcyclopropenone (DPC). The receptors shown here come from a man between 40 and 49 years old with alopecia areata. Some clones in this sample may be carry-over from other donors' samples.

In its sample, this clonotype was seen many times. The chain is built from TRBV19 and TRBJ1-2, with D unresolved. Germline CDR1 LNHDA, CDR2 SQIVND (reference sequence). The CDR3 covers 14 residues. With 2 bases removed from V and 2 bases from J, the gap between germline ends came to 9 bases. CDR3 region: CASSILGVNYGYTF. Written as DNA, the CDR3 is TGTGCCAGTAGTATACTTGGAGTAAACTATGGCTACACCTTC.

The chain carries TRBV28 and TRBJ2-3; D unresolved. The CDR3 spans 15 residues. Trimming pared 5 bases from V and 0 bases from J, leaving 12 bases between. CDR1 and CDR2 from the germline V gene are MDHEN and SYDVKM. This CDR3 is CASSPNSPSTDTQYF. The CDR3 DNA is TGTGCCAGCAGTCCAAATTCCCCTAGCACAGATACGCAGTATTTT.

V and J are TRBV18 and TRBJ2-1; 7 bases are shared with TRBD1. CDR1 is KGHSH, CDR2 LQKENI, per germline. The CDR3 runs 14 residues. V was pared by 5 bases and J by 9 bases, with 10 bases of the junction left unmatched. The CDR3 loop reads CASSFTQGVSEQFF. The CDR3 DNA sequence: TGTGCCAGCTCATTTACGCAGGGGGTCAGTGAGCAGTTCTTC.

This clonotype was seen repeatedly, ten times or more. The J gene is TRBJ2-1, the V gene TRBV10-2; the match to TRBD2 covers 7 bases. V trimming: 2 bases; J trimming: 4 bases; junction bases outside the gene matches: 8. Germline assignment: CDR1 WSHSY and CDR2 SAAADI. The CDR3 sequence is 16 residues long. The CDR3 loop is CASSEIVGGPYNEQFF. In nucleotides, the CDR3 is TGCGCCAGCAGTGAGATAGTGGGAGGGCCGTACAATGAGCAGTTCTTC.

This clonotype was seen repeatedly, ten times or more. The V and J genes are TRBV6-6 and TRBJ2-1; 8 bases agree with TRBD1. The CDR3 spans 14 residues. V shed 7 bases, J shed 7 bases, and the junction held 9 bases outside the gene matches. Germline V lookup: CDR1 MNHNY, CDR2 SVGAGI (reference sequence). The CDR3 spells CASTRTGTMNEQFF. The CDR3 nucleotides read TGTGCCAGCACTAGGACAGGGACAATGAATGAGCAGTTCTTC.

This chain links TRBV19 with TRBJ2-7; perhaps D is TRBD1 or TRBD2 (5 bases each). V dropped 2 bases and J dropped 3 bases, with 11 bases sitting between them. Germline V lookup: CDR1 LNHDA, CDR2 SQIVND (reference sequence). The CDR3 covers 14 residues. CDR3 sequence (DNA): TGTGCCAGTAGTATATTTGGGGGTCGCTACGAGCAGTACTTC. Amino acid sequence: CASSIFGGRYEQYF.

The chain combines TRBV28 with TRBJ2-3, with a possible D match to TRBD1 (5 bases). Germline CDR1 is MDHEN and CDR2 is SYDVKM. V dropped 7 bases and J dropped 6 bases, with 17 bases sitting between them. The CDR3 spans 14 residues. The CDR3 sequence: CASTQGFAMDTQYF. Here the CDR3 DNA reads TGTGCCAGCACGCAGGGATTTGCGATGGATACGCAGTATTTT. Supplemented by reference TRBV28 and TRBJ2-3, the full variable domain reads DVKVTQSSRYLVKRTGEKVFLECVQDMDHENMFWYRQDPGLGLRLIYFSYDVKMKEKGDIPEGYSVSREKKERFSLILESASTNQTSMYLCASTQGFAMDTQYFGPGTRLTVL.

This clonotype was observed at least ten times. CDR3 loop: CASSLGGRAPNEQFF. The CDR3 DNA sequence: TGTGCCAGCAGCTTAGGCGGGAGGGCCCCTAATGAGCAGTTCTTC. The chain links TRBV7-9 to TRBJ2-1, with 9 bases lining up with TRBD2. From germline, CDR1 is SEHNR and CDR2 FQNEAQ (reference sequence). The V and J ends lost 1 base and 7 bases, in that order; junction bases with no gene match: 5. This CDR3 region has 15 residues.

There are a few counts of this clonotype. The genes are TRBV2 and TRBJ2-2, with 13 bases identical to TRBD2. With V trimmed by 8 bases and J by 7 bases, 10 bases remained unmatched. Germline loops: CDR1 SNHLY, CDR2 FYNNEI. The CDR3 consists of 16 residues. CDR3 loop: CASLPRLAGGVGELFF. The CDR3 region has the DNA TGTGCCAGCCTACCCCGACTAGCGGGAGGCGTCGGGGAGCTGTTTTTT.

This clonotype has a count of ten or more. The chain couples TRBV12-3 or TRBV12-4 to TRBJ2-4; D is unclear. CDR3 length equals 16 residues. Between the trimmed V and J ends, which lost 6 bases and 0 bases, there was a span of 15 bases. Here the CDR3 reads CASSPLPSLAKNIQYF. As DNA, the CDR3 is TGTGCCAGCAGCCCTCTCCCTTCTTTAGCCAAAAACATTCAGTACTTC.

The chain has TRBV11-2 and TRBJ2-7, with TRBD2 identical over 7 bases. The germline V gene has CDR1 SGHAT and CDR2 FQNNGV. V shed 10 bases, J shed 2 bases, and the junction held 8 bases outside the gene matches. This CDR3 region has 13 residues. The chain's CDR3 is CAIGDGGAYEQYF. For the CDR3, the DNA is TGTGCCATCGGCGATGGGGGGGCCTACGAGCAGTACTTC.

The chain's CDR3 is CASSPRVGGNTEAFF. For the CDR3, the DNA is TGTGCCAGCAGCCCGCGGGTCGGCGGCAACACTGAAGCTTTCTTT. The gene calls are TRBV7-8 and TRBJ1-1; D gene uncertain. CDR3 length: 15 amino acids. CDR1 SGHVS and CDR2 FQNEAQ come from the germline V gene. Trimming removed 5 bases at V and 2 bases at J, with 15 bases between.

The rearrangement uses TRBV10-3 and TRBJ2-1; the match to TRBD1 covers 8 bases. Germline CDR1 and CDR2: ENHRY and SYGVKD. This CDR3 contains 14 residues. The V and J ends lost 6 bases and 2 bases, in that order; junction bases with no gene match: 3. CDR3 amino acids: CAISHRGTYNEQFF. For the CDR3, the DNA is TGTGCCATCAGCCACAGGGGGACCTACAATGAGCAGTTCTTC.

This clonotype occurred many times. The V gene is TRBV28, the J gene TRBJ2-5; 11 bases are a match to TRBD2. Germline V gene lookup returns CDR1 MDHEN and CDR2 SYDVKM. The V and J ends lost 6 bases and 4 bases, in that order; junction bases with no gene match: 10. The CDR3 is 16 amino acids. In DNA, the CDR3 is TGTGCCAGCAGCCCCCCCGGGACTAGCGGCGCAGAGACCCAGTACTTC. Translating it yields CASSPPGTSGAETQYF. The full variable domain, its missing parts supplied by reference TRBV28 and TRBJ2-5, is DVKVTQSSRYLVKRTGEKVFLECVQDMDHENMFWYRQDPGLGLRLIYFSYDVKMKEKGDIPEGYSVSREKKERFSLILESASTNQTSMYLCASSPPGTSGAETQYFGPGTRLLVL.

This clonotype was recorded once. The chain has TRBV7-2 and TRBJ1-2; D gene unclear. This CDR3 region has 12 residues. The germline CDR1 and CDR2 sequences are SGHTA and FQGNSA. The V end was cut by 1 base, the J end by 3 bases, with 3 bases between. CDR3 coding DNA: TGTGCCAGCAGCTTAGTCTACTATGGCTACACCTTC. This encodes CASSLVYYGYTF.

Many counts were recorded for this clonotype. This chain links TRBV27 with TRBJ2-5; no firm D call. This CDR3 region has 10 residues. Germline V gene data show CDR1 as MNHEY and CDR2 as SMNVEV (reference sequence). The V end lost 2 bases, the J end lost 5 bases, and 0 bases lay between the germline ends. The CDR3 region has the DNA TGTGCCAGCAGTTTAGAGACCCAGTACTTC. It encodes CASSLETQYF.

This clonotype has more than one count but fewer than ten. This chain joins TRBV20-1 and TRBJ1-4; TRBD1 agrees at 9 bases. V trimming: 6 bases; J trimming: 7 bases; junction bases outside the gene matches: 15. CDR3 length equals 16 residues. Germline loops: CDR1 DFQATT, CDR2 SNEGSKA (reference sequence). The CDR3 reads CSAPIRTGEGSEKLFF. CDR3 nucleotide sequence: TGCAGTGCCCCGATTCGGACAGGGGAAGGGAGTGAAAAACTGTTTTTT.

This clonotype came up a few times. The rearrangement links TRBV9 to TRBJ2-2; D assignment may be TRBD1 or TRBD2 (5 bases each). This CDR3 contains 14 residues. With 2 bases removed from V and 4 bases from J, the gap between germline ends came to 9 bases. Germline assignment: CDR1 SGDLS and CDR2 YYNGEE. CDR3 sequence reads: CASSVGEPTGELFF. DNA for the CDR3: TGTGCCAGCAGCGTGGGGGAACCCACCGGGGAGCTGTTTTTT.

The J gene is TRBJ1-1, the V gene TRBV12-3 or TRBV12-4; D may be TRBD1 (5 bases). Trimming took off 3 bases at V and 6 bases at J, with 11 bases between the two ends. The CDR3 has 13 amino acids. In DNA form, the CDR3 reads TGTGCCAGCAGTTTTCAGGGAATCTCTGAAGCTTTCTTT. Translation gives CASSFQGISEAFF.

This clonotype showed up just a few times. CDR3 protein: CASSPQGVNYGYTF. The CDR3 DNA follows: TGTGCCAGCAGCCCACAGGGGGTTAACTATGGCTACACCTTC. The rearrangement joins TRBV7-6 to TRBJ1-2; TRBD1 aligns across 8 bases. Unmatched junction bases numbered 3, after V lost 5 bases and J lost 1 base. The CDR3 extends over 14 amino acids. CDR1 is SGHVS and CDR2 is FNYEAQ in the germline V gene.

This clonotype appeared a few times. The genes are TRBV20-1 and TRBJ1-1; no clear D. This CDR3 is built from 14 residues. V was cut by 1 base and J by 0 bases, with 9 bases left in between. The V gene's germline CDR1 is DFQATT and CDR2 SNEGSKA (reference sequence). CDR3 region: CSARGGPLNTEAFF. CDR3 coding DNA: TGCAGTGCTAGAGGCGGACCCTTGAACACTGAAGCTTTCTTT.

This clonotype was detected many times. The CDR3: CASSRISGTSGTDTQYF. CDR3 in DNA: TGTGCCAGTAGCCGAATTTCCGGGACTAGCGGCACAGATACGCAGTATTTT. The chain recombines TRBV19 with TRBJ2-3; TRBD2 aligns across 10 bases. Per germline, CDR1 LNHDA and CDR2 SQIVND (reference sequence). J lost 1 base, V lost 6 bases, and 10 bases had no gene match. The CDR3 sequence is 17 residues long.

This clonotype was seen only a few times. V and J are TRBV9 and TRBJ2-7; D is ambiguous. CDR1 SGDLS and CDR2 YYNGEE come from the germline V gene. CDR3 length equals 14 residues. V was shortened by 3 bases and J by 3 bases, with 13 bases between the two germline ends. CDR3: CASSADAIGYEQYF. The CDR3 coding sequence is TGTGCCAGCAGCGCGGACGCTATAGGCTACGAGCAGTACTTC.

This clonotype was seen more than once but under ten times. The chain is built from TRBV20-1 and TRBJ2-7; 16 bases align to TRBD2. The CDR3 sequence is 19 residues long. V shed 0 bases and J 1 base; nucleotides not matched to a gene: 9. CDR1 is DFQATT, CDR2 SNEGSKA, per germline (reference sequence). CDR3 region: CSARDPAGLAGGSSYEQYF. CDR3 bases: TGCAGTGCTAGAGACCCTGCGGGACTAGCGGGAGGGTCTTCCTACGAGCAGTACTTC.

This clonotype showed up many times. The V call is TRBV20-1, the J call TRBJ2-7; no firm D call. CDR3 length: 16 residues. V was shortened by 0 bases and J by 2 bases, with 17 bases between the two germline ends. Per the germline V gene, CDR1 is DFQATT and CDR2 is SNEGSKA (reference sequence). The CDR3 DNA reads TGCAGTGCTAGAGATCTGACAAGCCTTACCACCTACGAGCAGTACTTC. Residues: CSARDLTSLTTYEQYF.